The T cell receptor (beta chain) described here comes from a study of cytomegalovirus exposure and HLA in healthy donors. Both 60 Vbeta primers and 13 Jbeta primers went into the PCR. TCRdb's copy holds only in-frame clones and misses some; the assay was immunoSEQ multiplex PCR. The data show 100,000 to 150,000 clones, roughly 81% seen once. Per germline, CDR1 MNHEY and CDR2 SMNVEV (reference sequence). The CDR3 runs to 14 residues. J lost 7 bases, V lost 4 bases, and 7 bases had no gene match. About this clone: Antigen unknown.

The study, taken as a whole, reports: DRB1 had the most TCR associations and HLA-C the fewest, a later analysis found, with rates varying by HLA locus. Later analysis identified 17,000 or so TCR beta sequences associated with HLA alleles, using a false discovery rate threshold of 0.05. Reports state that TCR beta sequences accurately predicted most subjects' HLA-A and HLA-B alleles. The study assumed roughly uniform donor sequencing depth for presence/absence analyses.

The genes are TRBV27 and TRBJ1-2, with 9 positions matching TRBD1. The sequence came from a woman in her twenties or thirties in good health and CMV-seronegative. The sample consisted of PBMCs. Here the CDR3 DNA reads TGTGCCAGCAGTTCCCCACAGGGGGCGCGTGGCTACACCTTC. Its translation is CASSSPQGARGYTF.